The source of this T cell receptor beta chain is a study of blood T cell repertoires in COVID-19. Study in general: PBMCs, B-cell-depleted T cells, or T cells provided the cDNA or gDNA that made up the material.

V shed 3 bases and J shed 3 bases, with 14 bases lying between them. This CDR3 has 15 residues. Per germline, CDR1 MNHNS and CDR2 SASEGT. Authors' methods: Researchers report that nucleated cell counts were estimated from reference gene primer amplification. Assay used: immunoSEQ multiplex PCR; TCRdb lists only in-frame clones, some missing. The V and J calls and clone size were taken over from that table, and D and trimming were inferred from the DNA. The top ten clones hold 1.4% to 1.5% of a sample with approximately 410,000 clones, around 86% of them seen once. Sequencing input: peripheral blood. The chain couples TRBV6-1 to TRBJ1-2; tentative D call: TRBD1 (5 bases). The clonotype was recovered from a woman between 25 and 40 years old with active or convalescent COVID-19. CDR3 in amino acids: CASSDGGGGDYGYTF. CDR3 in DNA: TGTGCCAGCAGTGATGGAGGCGGGGGGGACTATGGCTACACCTTC.